The 2 T cell receptor beta chains below come from one sample, sequenced in a study of T cell responses to AZD1222 COVID-19 vaccine. Sequenced by immunoSEQ multiplex PCR; TCRdb stores in-frame clones only, minus some. The repertoire consists of over 150,000 clones, with about 92% occurring once and the leading ten covering 18%. The sequenced sample was peripheral blood, obtained on day 0 of AZD1222 vaccination. The receptors were sampled from an adult in good health.

The V gene is TRBV27, the J gene TRBJ1-2, with TRBD1 matching over 10 bases. V shed 3 bases and J 8 bases; nucleotides not matched to a gene: 9. The CDR3 sequence is 15 residues long. Germline V gives CDR1 MNHEY, CDR2 SMNVEV (reference sequence). CDR3 sequence (DNA): TGTGCCAGCAGTTTGGAGGGACAGGGGCGGGGAGGCTACACCTTC. It specifies CASSLEGQGRGGYTF.

The chain has TRBV7-9 and TRBJ2-2; D remains ambiguous. V lost 8 bases and J lost 6, with 10 bases in between. CDR1 and CDR2 from the germline V gene are SEHNR and FQNEAQ (reference sequence). The CDR3 is 12 residues long. DNA of the CDR3: TGTGCCAGCGTCCAGTCCGCCGGGGAGCTGTTTTTT. Protein: CASVQSAGELFF.